These 21 T cell receptor beta chains originate from one sample sequenced in a study of cytomegalovirus exposure and HLA in healthy donors. In the PCR, 60 Vbeta and 13 Jbeta primers were used. The table came from immunoSEQ multiplex PCR; TCRdb's copy has only in-frame clones and leaves some out. Of around 80,000 clones in the sample, around 81% were seen once. Specimen: PBMCs. These receptors all stem from a man younger than 35 in good health and CMV-seropositive.

The V gene is TRBV29-1, the J gene TRBJ2-2; 11 bases align to TRBD1. CDR1 and CDR2 from the germline V gene are SQVTM and ANQGSEA. Trimming removed 6 bases from V and 4 bases from J; junction bases left unmatched: 1. The CDR3 has 13 residues. This CDR3 reads CSVGQGATGELFF. The CDR3, as DNA: TGCAGCGTCGGACAGGGGGCCACCGGGGAGCTGTTTTTT.

V is TRBV7-9 and J is TRBJ1-2; 7 bases map to TRBD1. This CDR3 has 13 residues. The J segment lost 6 bases and the V segment lost 3 bases, leaving 4 bases of the junction unmatched. CDR1 SEHNR and CDR2 FQNEAQ come from the germline V gene (reference sequence). In DNA form, the CDR3 reads TGTGCCAGCAGCTTCACCAGGGGGGATGGCTACACCTTC. This codes for CASSFTRGDGYTF.

The chain carries TRBV19 and TRBJ1-5; 8 bases fit TRBD1. Germline V lookup: CDR1 LNHDA, CDR2 SQIVND (reference sequence). V gave up 5 bases and J gave up 3 bases; unmatched junction bases: 9. This CDR3 comprises 16 residues. The CDR3 nucleotides read TGTGCCAGTAGTGCTATGGGGACAGGACTCAATCAGCCCCAGCATTTT. It encodes CASSAMGTGLNQPQHF.

Remarks on this clone: One junction end does not reproduce the germline sequence, and a read error may be involved. The rearrangement uses TRBV4-1 and TRBJ1-1; D gene unclear. This CDR3 has 14 amino acids. Germline-derived CDR1 and CDR2 are MGHRA and YSYEKL. Here the CDR3 reads CASSQGVRNPEAFF. The CDR3 DNA reads as TGCGCCAGCAGCCAGGGCGTTCGGAACCCTGAAGCTTTCTTT.

V and J are TRBV11-2 and TRBJ2-1, with D tentatively TRBD2 (5 bases). The CDR3 spans 16 residues. The germline V gene encodes CDR1 SGHAT and CDR2 FQNNGV. V gave up 6 bases and J gave up 0 bases, with 15 bases separating them. CDR3 sequence (DNA): TGTGCCAGCAGACAATTAAGCGGAAGCTCCTACAATGAGCAGTTCTTC. Translation gives CASRQLSGSSYNEQFF.

The CDR3 is CASSDRTRIEQYF. CDR3 nucleotides: TGTGCCAGCAGTGATCGGACTAGAATCGAGCAGTACTTC. The chain has TRBV6-1 and TRBJ2-7; 7 nucleotides align to TRBD2. This CDR3 region has 13 residues. Germline lookup yields CDR1 MNHNS and CDR2 SASEGT. V trimming: 3 bases; J trimming: 6 bases; junction bases outside the gene matches: 5.

The sample holds one count of this clone. This rearrangement joins TRBV14 to TRBJ1-2; D might be TRBD1 (5 bases). Trimming stripped 2 bases from V and 8 bases from J, with 12 bases between. The CDR3 runs 13 residues. Germline CDR1 reads SGHDN; CDR2 reads FVKESK. CDR3 bases: TGTGCCAGCAGCCAATGGCAGGGAGGCGGCTACACCTTC. Residues: CASSQWQGGGYTF.

This chain connects TRBV7-9 to TRBJ2-1; D gene ambiguous. This CDR3 spans 14 amino acids. Trimming left V 5 bases short and J 7 bases short, with 15 bases between. Germline CDR1 and CDR2: SEHNR and FQNEAQ (reference sequence). CDR3 sequence (DNA): TGTGCCAGCAGCCCGGGTCTTATCCGGAATGAGCAGTTCTTC. Translation gives CASSPGLIRNEQFF.

This clone was observed a single time. The chain uses TRBV4-1 and TRBJ2-2, with D possibly being TRBD2 (5 bases). The V gene lost 0 bases and the J gene lost 5 bases, with 10 bases spanning the gap. Per germline, CDR1 MGHRA and CDR2 YSYEKL. This CDR3 has 15 residues. CDR3 DNA: TGCGCCAGCAGCCAAGATCTGAGGGTGACCGGGGAGCTGTTTTTT. Its translation: CASSQDLRVTGELFF.

The chain combines TRBV6-5 with TRBJ1-3; unclear D gene. The CDR3 contains 12 residues. CDR1 is MNHEY, CDR2 SVGAGI, per germline. With 6 bases removed from V and 1 base from J, the gap between germline ends came to 4 bases. The CDR3 region has the DNA TGTGCCAGCAGAGCGTCTGGAAACACCATATATTTT. This encodes CASRASGNTIYF.

This clone was seen only once. The chain links TRBV18 to TRBJ2-7; the D gene is possibly TRBD2 (6 bases). Germline-derived CDR1 and CDR2 are KGHSH and LQKENI. V shed 3 bases and J shed 2 bases, with 11 bases lying between them. The CDR3 is 14 residues long. CDR3 in amino acids: CASSPGSGAYEQYF. The CDR3 nucleotides read TGTGCCAGCTCACCCGGGAGCGGTGCCTACGAGCAGTACTTC.

The chain carries TRBV5-8 and TRBJ2-1, with 7 bases aligning to TRBD1. CDR3 length: 11 residues. The V segment lost 0 bases and the J segment 13 bases; nucleotides outside the gene matches: 1. Germline lookup yields CDR1 SGHTS and CDR2 YDEGEE. CDR3 loop: CASSLGQGQFF. The CDR3 DNA reads TGTGCCAGCAGCTTGGGACAGGGCCAGTTCTTC.

The chain couples TRBV7-9 to TRBJ1-1; D unresolved. Trimming shortened V by 2 bases and J by 0 bases, and 7 bases separated the two germline ends. This CDR3 comprises 14 residues. Per the germline V gene, CDR1 is SEHNR and CDR2 is FQNEAQ (reference sequence). CDR3 amino acids: CASSLSRMNTEAFF. Here the CDR3 DNA reads TGTGCCAGCAGCTTATCGCGGATGAACACTGAAGCTTTCTTT.

The rearrangement joins TRBV6-6 to TRBJ1-1; no clear D gene. Germline V gene data show CDR1 as MNHNY and CDR2 as SVGAGI (reference sequence). The CDR3 totals 13 residues. The V end was cut by 7 bases, the J end by 5 bases, with 14 bases between. CDR3 region: CASTQEVRTEAFF. In nucleotides, the CDR3 is TGTGCCAGCACCCAGGAGGTACGGACTGAAGCTTTCTTT.

This clone has just one count. The gene calls are TRBV28 and TRBJ2-7; tentative D call: TRBD2 (5 bases). V shed 3 bases and J shed 4 bases, with 10 bases lying between them. Germline V gene sequence: CDR1 MDHEN, CDR2 SYDVKM. The length of the CDR3 is 13 residues. For the CDR3, the DNA is TGTGCCAGCAGTTTCCCGGGAAATTACGAGCAGTACTTC. Residues: CASSFPGNYEQYF.

This clone has just a few counts. This chain uses TRBV9 with TRBJ1-1, with D possibly being TRBD1 (6 bases). The CDR3 is 14 residues long. Trimming took 0 bases from V and 4 from J, leaving 10 bases between them. In germline, CDR1 is SGDLS, CDR2 YYNGEE. Here the CDR3 reads CASSVAGVGTEAFF. In DNA, the CDR3 is TGTGCCAGCAGCGTAGCAGGGGTGGGCACTGAAGCTTTCTTT. Full variable domain (rest looked up from reference TRBV9 and TRBJ1-1): DSGVTQTPKHLITATGQRVTLRCSPRSGDLSVYWYQQSLDQGLQFLIQYYNGEERAKGNILERFSAQQFPDLHSELNLSSLELGDSALYFCASSVAGVGTEAFFGQGTRLTVV.

The chain links TRBV10-3 to TRBJ2-2, with 10 bases lining up with TRBD1. The CDR3 consists of 14 residues. Germline trimming cut 6 bases from V and 6 bases from J; bases unmatched to any gene: 4. The germline gives CDR1 ENHRY, CDR2 SYGVKD. CDR3 residues: CAIRPGQGSGELFF. The CDR3 nucleotides read TGTGCCATCAGACCGGGACAGGGGTCCGGGGAGCTGTTTTTT.

The gene calls are TRBV9 and TRBJ2-7, with a possible D match to TRBD2 (6 bases). The germline V gene has CDR1 SGDLS and CDR2 YYNGEE. The CDR3 covers 15 residues. Trimming left V 4 bases short and J 2 bases short, with 16 bases between. The CDR3 reads CASSPTGTATYEQYF. CDR3 coding DNA: TGTGCCAGCAGCCCGACCGGGACTGCCACCTACGAGCAGTACTTC.

The chain combines TRBV7-9 with TRBJ1-2, with a tentative D call TRBD1 (6 bases). V lost 6 bases, J lost 3 bases, and 17 bases lay in between. The CDR3 covers 15 residues. Germline V gives CDR1 SEHNR, CDR2 FQNEAQ (reference sequence). The CDR3 DNA is TGTGCCAGCAGTTGGTACAGGGTTGTGGACTATGGCTACACCTTC. Protein product: CASSWYRVVDYGYTF.

This chain joins TRBV4-1 and TRBJ1-5; D is unclear. The germline V and J ends were trimmed by 3 bases and 4 bases, with 19 bases remaining between them. The CDR3 contains 17 residues. Germline V lookup: CDR1 MGHRA, CDR2 YSYEKL. The CDR3 spells CASSHPPPGLQNQPQHF. The CDR3, as DNA: TGCGCCAGCAGCCATCCGCCCCCTGGACTCCAGAATCAGCCCCAGCATTTT.

This chain links TRBV7-9 with TRBJ2-1, with TRBD1 identical over 9 bases. CDR3 length equals 14 residues. In germline, CDR1 is SEHNR, CDR2 FQNEAQ (reference sequence). Germline trimming cut 5 bases from V and 4 bases from J; bases unmatched to any gene: 3. CDR3 in DNA: TGTGCCAGCAGCGTGGGACAGGGATACAATGAGCAGTTCTTC. Amino acids: CASSVGQGYNEQFF.